The next 15 T cell receptor beta chains were all read from a single sample in a study of blood T cells in healthy people across ages. Sample-barcoded 5' priming and a J-beta primer mix drove a second PCR of about 7 to 11 cycles. TCRdb passed the 5' RACE reads through MiXCR, listing each CDR3 protein once. The data show hundreds of thousands of distinct CDR3 sequences, around 36% seen once. The sample consisted of blood. The source of these receptors is a man between 18 and 35 years old in good health.

The gene calls are TRBV21-1 and TRBJ1-2. TRBV21-1 is given as a pseudogene. The length of the CDR3 is 17 residues. The CDR3 DNA reads as TGTGCCAGCAGCCCCCGCGATTGCCGGGGGATCGGCTATGGCTACACCTTC. Its translation: CASSPRDCRGIGYGYTF.

The chain has TRBV9 and TRBJ2-2, with a tentative D call TRBD2 (5 bases). Germline values: CDR1 SGDLS, CDR2 YYNGEE. Trimming shortened V by 1 base and J by 4 bases, and 14 bases separated the two germline ends. CDR3 size: 16 residues. The DNA for the CDR3 is TGTGCCAGCAGCGTACGGCAGGCAGGAGGCACCGGGGAGCTGTTTTTT. Translated, it gives CASSVRQAGGTGELFF.

The V gene is TRBV15, the J gene TRBJ2-4; D is ambiguous. The DNA end is a closer match to TRBJ2-5, so the J assignment may be wrong. The CDR3 sequence is 14 residues long. Germline CDR1 LNHNV, CDR2 YYDKDF (reference sequence). The CDR3 sequence: CATSRDRWQETQYF. DNA for the CDR3: TGTGCCACCAGCAGAGATAGGTGGCAAGAGACCCAGTACTTC.

The rearrangement links TRBV12-3 or TRBV12-4 to TRBJ2-1; TRBD1 matches at 7 bases. Losses at the gene ends were 9 bases for V and 11 bases for J; bases not matched to a gene: 13. This CDR3 has 13 residues. The CDR3 loop reads CASRDRVMNKQFF. In DNA, the CDR3 is TGTGCCAGTCGAGACAGGGTTATGAATAAGCAGTTCTTC.

V and J are TRBV12-3 or TRBV12-4 and TRBJ1-4, with 9 nucleotides matching TRBD1. The CDR3 extends over 16 amino acids. With 5 bases clipped from V and 4 bases from J, the junction kept 8 bases outside the gene matches. Here the CDR3 reads CASSPGTGFGNEKLFF. The CDR3 DNA is TGTGCCAGCAGTCCCGGGACAGGGTTTGGTAATGAAAAACTGTTTTTT.

In its sample, this clonotype was seen many times. The CDR3 loop reads CATRGTTKETQYF. CDR3 coding DNA: TGTGCCACGCGAGGGACAACCAAAGAGACCCAGTACTTC. V gene TRBV10-3 combines with J gene TRBJ2-5; possible D gene TRBD1, 6 bases. Trimming took 10 bases from V and 3 from J, leaving 15 bases between them. Germline lookup yields CDR1 ENHRY and CDR2 SYGVKD. The CDR3 is 13 amino acids.

J is TRBJ2-1 and V is TRBV5-4; 8 bases line up with TRBD2. Germline V gene data show CDR1 as SGHNT and CDR2 as YYREEE (reference sequence). This CDR3 spans 16 amino acids. V was clipped by 6 bases and J by 0 bases; unmatched bases: 8. CDR3 in DNA: TGTGCCAGCACCTCAAGCGGGGGTTCCTCCTACAATGAGCAGTTCTTC. Its protein product is CASTSSGGSSYNEQFF.

In DNA, the CDR3 is TGCAGTGCTGCCCCGGGTTCTGGGGCCAACGTCCTGACTTTC. Its translation: CSAAPGSGANVLTF. The chain joins TRBV20-1 to TRBJ2-6; D is ambiguous. Looked up from germline, CDR1 is DFQATT and CDR2 is SNEGSKA (reference sequence). The V end lost 5 bases, the J end lost 1 base, and 9 bases lay between the germline ends. This CDR3 has 14 residues.

This chain joins TRBV27 and TRBJ1-2, with D perhaps TRBD1 (5 bases). Per the germline V gene, CDR1 is MNHEY and CDR2 is SMNVEV (reference sequence). This CDR3 contains 13 residues. Deletions cut 5 bases from V and 5 bases from J, with 12 bases between. Written as DNA, the CDR3 is TGTGCCAGCAGTGATCGGGCAGGGTATGGCTACACCTTC. Translation: CASSDRAGYGYTF.

This clonotype occurred a few times. The J gene is TRBJ1-3, the V gene TRBV18; D is ambiguous. Germline CDR1 is KGHSH and CDR2 is LQKENI. The V end lost 4 bases, the J end lost 0 bases, and 7 bases lay between the germline ends. The CDR3 runs 14 residues. The CDR3 region is CASSQANSGNTIYF. Here the CDR3 DNA reads TGTGCCAGCTCACAGGCGAACTCTGGAAACACCATATATTTT.

On this clonotype itself: A much larger clonotype is one base distant, so this may be a read error. This rearrangement joins TRBV10-3 to TRBJ1-1, with D possibly being TRBD1 (6 bases). This CDR3 has 14 residues. CDR1 is ENHRY and CDR2 is SYGVKD in the germline V gene. CDR3 nucleotides: TGTGCCATCAGTGCGGACAGATTGAACGCTGAAGCTTTCTTT. It encodes CAISADRLNAEAFF.

The V gene is TRBV12-3 or TRBV12-4, the J gene TRBJ1-3; D not certain. V was pared by 5 bases and J by 0 bases, with 17 bases between. The CDR3 covers 17 residues. This CDR3 reads CASSQENRRSSGNTIYF. The CDR3 DNA sequence: TGTGCCAGCAGTCAAGAAAATAGACGGTCCTCTGGAAACACCATATATTTT.

In this sample, this clonotype turned up many times. This rearrangement joins TRBV29-1 to TRBJ2-5; D uncertain. The CDR3 is 12 residues long. The V end was cut by 4 bases, the J end by 2 bases, with 8 bases between. The V gene's germline CDR1 is SQVTM and CDR2 ANQGSEA. Here the CDR3 DNA reads TGCAGCGTTGCTGGCCGTCAAGAGACCCAGTACTTC. Translated: CSVAGRQETQYF.

The rearrangement uses TRBV28 and TRBJ2-6; D may be TRBD1 (7 bases). The CDR3 has 17 amino acids. V lost 1 base and J lost 0, with 10 bases in between. Germline V gene data show CDR1 as MDHEN and CDR2 as SYDVKM. The CDR3 sequence is CASSLSRGVSGANVLTF. The CDR3 DNA is TGTGCCAGCAGTTTATCCAGGGGGGTCTCTGGGGCCAACGTCCTGACTTTC. The complete variable domain, with remaining parts taken from reference TRBV28 and TRBJ2-6, reads DVKVTQSSRYLVKRTGEKVFLECVQDMDHENMFWYRQDPGLGLRLIYFSYDVKMKEKGDIPEGYSVSREKKERFSLILESASTNQTSMYLCASSLSRGVSGANVLTFGAGSRLTVL.

This clonotype was recorded a few times. J is TRBJ2-1 and V is TRBV19; D might be TRBD2 (6 bases). Trimming took 6 bases from V and 5 from J, leaving 11 bases between them. The CDR3 consists of 13 residues. Germline CDR1 reads LNHDA; CDR2 reads SQIVND (reference sequence). The CDR3 sequence is CASRGTGDNEQFF. As DNA, the CDR3 is TGTGCCAGTAGAGGGACGGGGGACAATGAGCAGTTCTTC. Using reference TRBV19 and TRBJ2-1 for the parts outside the CDR3, the full variable domain is DGGITQSPKYLFRKEGQNVTLSCEQNLNHDAMYWYRQDPGQGLRLIYYSQIVNDFQKGDIAEGYSVSREKKESFPLTVTSAQKNPTAFYLCASRGTGDNEQFFGPGTRLTVL.